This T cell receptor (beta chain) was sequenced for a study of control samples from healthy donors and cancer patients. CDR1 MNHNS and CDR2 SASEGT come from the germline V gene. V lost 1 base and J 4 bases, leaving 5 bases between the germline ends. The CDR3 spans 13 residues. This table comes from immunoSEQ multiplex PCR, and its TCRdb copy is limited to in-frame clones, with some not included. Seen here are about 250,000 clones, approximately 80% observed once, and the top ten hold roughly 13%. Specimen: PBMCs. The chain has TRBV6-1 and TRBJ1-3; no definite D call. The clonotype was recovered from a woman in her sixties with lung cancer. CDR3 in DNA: TGTGCCAGCAGTGAAGTTGGGGGAAACACCATATATTTT. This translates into CASSEVGGNTIYF.